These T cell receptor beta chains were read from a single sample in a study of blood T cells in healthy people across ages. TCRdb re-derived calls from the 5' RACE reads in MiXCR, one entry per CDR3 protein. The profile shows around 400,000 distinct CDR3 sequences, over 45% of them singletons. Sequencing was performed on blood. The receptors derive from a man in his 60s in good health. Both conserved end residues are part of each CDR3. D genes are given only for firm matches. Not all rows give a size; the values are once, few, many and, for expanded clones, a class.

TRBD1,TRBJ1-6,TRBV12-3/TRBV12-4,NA,CASSRRQGADSPLHF,TGTGCCAGCAGTCGTAGACAGGGGGCGGATTCACCCCTCCACTTT
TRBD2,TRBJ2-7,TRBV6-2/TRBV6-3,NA,CASSYSRERNYEQYF,TGTGCCAGCAGTTATTCGCGGGAGAGGAACTACGAGCAGTACTTC
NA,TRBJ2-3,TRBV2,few,CASTRTDTQYF,TGTGCCAGCACGCGCACAGATACGCAGTATTTT
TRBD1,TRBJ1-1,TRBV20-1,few,CSARDPLDRVGRAFF,TGCAGTGCTAGAGACCCTCTCGACAGGGTCGGGCGGGCTTTCTTT
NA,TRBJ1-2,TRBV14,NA,CASSHGDYGYTF,TGTGCCAGCAGCCACGGTGACTATGGCTACACCTTC
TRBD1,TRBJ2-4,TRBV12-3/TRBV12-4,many,CASSPTPGQGPGEQYF,TGTGCCAGCAGTCCCACCCCCGGACAGGGCCCAGGGGAGCAGTACTTC
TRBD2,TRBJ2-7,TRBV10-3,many,CAISIGLGGPYEQYF,TGTGCCATCAGCATAGGACTAGGAGGACCTTACGAGCAGTACTTC
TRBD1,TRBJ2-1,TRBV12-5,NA,CASGRDRGGHNEQFF,TGTGCTAGTGGCCGCGACAGGGGTGGGCACAATGAGCAGTTCTTC
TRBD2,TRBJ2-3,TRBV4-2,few,CASSQDLGSGRTDTQYF,TGTGCCAGCAGCCAAGATCTGGGTAGCGGGAGAACAGATACGCAGTATTTT
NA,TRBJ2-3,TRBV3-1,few,CASSPSGHSTDTQYF,TGTGCCAGCAGCCCCTCAGGGCACAGCACAGATACGCAGTATTTT
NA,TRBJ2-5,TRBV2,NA,CASSEGSETQYF,TGTGCCAGCAGTGAAGGGTCGGAGACCCAGTACTTC
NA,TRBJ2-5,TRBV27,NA,CASSRGDGVIGTQYF,TGTGCCAGCAGCAGGGGGGACGGGGTAATAGGGACCCAGTACTTC
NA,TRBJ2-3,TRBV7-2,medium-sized,CASSIRERRSDTQYF,TGTGCCAGCAGCATTCGGGAGAGAAGGTCAGATACGCAGTATTTT
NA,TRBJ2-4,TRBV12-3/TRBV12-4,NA,CASSLERAVVKNIQYF,TGTGCCAGCAGTTTAGAAAGGGCGGTAGTCAAAAACATTCAGTACTTC
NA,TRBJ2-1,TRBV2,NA,CASTGLDEQFF,TGTGCCAGCACGGGACTCGATGAGCAGTTCTTC
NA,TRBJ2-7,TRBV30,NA,CAWTDKITYEQYF,TGTGCCTGGACGGACAAGATAACCTACGAGCAGTACTTC
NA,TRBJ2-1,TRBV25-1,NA,CACREWLNEQFF,TGTGCCTGCAGGGAATGGTTGAATGAGCAGTTCTTC
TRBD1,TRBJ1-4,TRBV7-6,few,CASSLRQGAATNEKLFF,TGTGCCAGCAGCCTGAGACAGGGGGCCGCAACTAATGAAAAACTGTTTTTT
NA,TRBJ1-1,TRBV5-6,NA,CASSLSPPNTEAFF,TGTGCCAGCAGCTTGAGCCCACCAAACACTGAAGCTTTCTTT
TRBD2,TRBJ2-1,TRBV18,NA,CASSPGGGTSGIEQFF,TGTGCCAGCTCCCCGGGAGGGGGCACTAGCGGGATCGAGCAGTTCTTC
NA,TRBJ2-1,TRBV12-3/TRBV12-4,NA,CASSLLGSNNEQFF,TGTGCCAGCAGTCTACTGGGTTCAAACAATGAGCAGTTCTTC
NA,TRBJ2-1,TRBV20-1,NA,CSASLARQNNEQFF,TGCAGTGCTAGTCTCGCCCGACAGAACAATGAGCAGTTCTTC
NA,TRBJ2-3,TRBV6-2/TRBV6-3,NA,CASSYGRDTDTQYF,TGTGCCAGCAGTTACGGGCGGGATACAGATACGCAGTATTTT
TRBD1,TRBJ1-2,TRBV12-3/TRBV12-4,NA,CASSQRRSAGGTRGYTF,TGTGCCAGCAGCCAACGTCGGTCGGCAGGGGGAACGCGGGGCTACACCTTC
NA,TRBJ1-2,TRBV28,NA,CASSSRVAGGYTF,TGTGCCAGCAGTTCTAGGGTGGCGGGTGGCTACACCTTC
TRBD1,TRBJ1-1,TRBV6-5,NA,CASKPGQGAAEAFF,TGTGCCAGCAAGCCGGGACAGGGGGCCGCTGAAGCTTTCTTT
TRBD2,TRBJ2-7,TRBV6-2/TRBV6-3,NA,CASRTGLAGVSHEQYF,TGTGCCAGCAGGACGGGACTAGCGGGAGTTTCCCACGAGCAGTACTTC
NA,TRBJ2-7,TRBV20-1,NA,CSASLGRAAYEQYF,TGCAGTGCCAGCCTGGGTAGGGCGGCCTACGAGCAGTACTTC
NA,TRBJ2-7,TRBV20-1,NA,CSAPSRSRTDEQYF,TGCAGTGCCCCATCTCGGTCCCGGACAGACGAGCAGTACTTC
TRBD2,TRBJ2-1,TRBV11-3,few,CASSGTRDYEQFF,TGTGCCAGCAGCGGGACTAGAGACTATGAGCAGTTCTTC
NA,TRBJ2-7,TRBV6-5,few,CASSYSWSGRTYEQYF,TGTGCCAGCAGTTACTCGTGGTCAGGACGGACCTACGAGCAGTACTTC
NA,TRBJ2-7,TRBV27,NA,CASMGGPYEQYF,TGTGCCAGCATGGGGGGACCCTACGAGCAGTACTTC
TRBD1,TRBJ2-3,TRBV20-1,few,CSSGTGGTTDTQYF,TGCTCTTCCGGGACAGGGGGGACCACAGATACGCAGTATTTT
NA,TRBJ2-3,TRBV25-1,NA,CASSGSRGAADTQYF,TGTGCCAGCAGTGGCTCCCGAGGGGCGGCAGATACGCAGTATTTT
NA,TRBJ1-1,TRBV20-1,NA,CSASGSSEAFF,TGCAGTGCTAGTGGCTCATCTGAAGCTTTCTTT
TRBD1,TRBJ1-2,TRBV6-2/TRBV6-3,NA,CASSATGRSYGYTF,TGTGCCAGCAGTGCGACAGGGCGAAGTTATGGCTACACCTTC
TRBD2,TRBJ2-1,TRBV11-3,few,CASSLGRIESAGDNEQFF,TGTGCCAGCAGCTTAGGCAGGATCGAGTCAGCGGGAGACAATGAGCAGTTCTTC
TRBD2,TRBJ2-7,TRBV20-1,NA,CSATLAGFNEQYF,TGCAGTGCTACGCTAGCGGGATTCAACGAGCAGTACTTC
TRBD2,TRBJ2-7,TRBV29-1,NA,CSVTLPSLAGYNEQYF,TGCAGCGTCACCCTGCCGTCACTAGCGGGGTACAATGAGCAGTACTTC
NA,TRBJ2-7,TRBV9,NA,CASSVDSTNEQYF,TGTGCCAGCAGCGTAGATTCGACTAACGAGCAGTACTTC
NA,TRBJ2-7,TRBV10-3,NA,CAISTVAGRQYEQYF,TGTGCCATCAGTACGGTCGCAGGGAGACAGTACGAGCAGTACTTC
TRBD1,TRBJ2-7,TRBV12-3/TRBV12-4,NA,CASTPQGVNEQYF,TGTGCCAGCACCCCGCAGGGGGTGAATGAGCAGTACTTC
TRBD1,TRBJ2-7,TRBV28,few,CASSPPGTGGNEQYF,TGTGCCAGCAGCCCACCCGGGACAGGGGGAAACGAGCAGTACTTC